These T cell receptor beta chains were read from a single sample in a study of Ad26.COV2.S vaccination and SARS-CoV-2 variants. Produced via immunoSEQ multiplex PCR; TCRdb's table is partial and in-frame only. The sample lists about 350,000 clones, approximately 86% occurring once. The sample in question was peripheral blood, obtained in a trial of Ad26.COV2.S vaccine versus placebo. The receptors here all came from a person aged 18-65 years who received the Ad26.COV2.S COVID-19 vaccine or a placebo. Both conserved end residues are part of each CDR3. D genes are given only for firm matches. Expanded clones get a size class; other rows say once, few or many, or leave the size out.

j_gene: TRBJ2-7; d_gene: -; abundance: few; v_gene: TRBV7-3; CDR3aa: CASSSSWGSGEQYF; CDR3nt: TGTGCCAGCAGCTCGTCGTGGGGATCGGGGGAGCAGTACTTC
j_gene: TRBJ1-2; d_gene: -; abundance: -; v_gene: TRBV7-2; CDR3aa: CASSLVPSDGYTF; CDR3nt: TGTGCCAGCAGCTTAGTCCCCAGCGATGGCTACACCTTC
j_gene: TRBJ2-4; d_gene: -; abundance: -; v_gene: TRBV6-5; CDR3aa: CASSTGFIQYF; CDR3nt: TGTGCCAGCAGTACAGGGTTCATTCAGTACTTC
j_gene: TRBJ1-2; d_gene: -; abundance: -; v_gene: TRBV5-6; CDR3aa: CASSPGGRDYGYTF; CDR3nt: TGTGCCAGCAGCCCTGGGGGGCGGGACTATGGCTACACCTTC
j_gene: TRBJ1-1; d_gene: TRBD1; abundance: -; v_gene: TRBV9; CDR3aa: CASSETGGNTEAFF; CDR3nt: TGTGCCAGCAGCGAGACAGGGGGCAACACTGAAGCTTTCTTT
j_gene: TRBJ1-4; d_gene: TRBD1; abundance: -; v_gene: TRBV5-6; CDR3aa: CASSLERDRWIF; CDR3nt: TGTGCCAGCAGCTTGGAAAGGGACAGGTGGATTTTT
j_gene: TRBJ2-7; d_gene: TRBD1; abundance: -; v_gene: TRBV6-6; CDR3aa: CASSPPGTATYEQYF; CDR3nt: TGTGCCAGCAGTCCCCCCGGGACAGCCACCTACGAGCAGTACTTC
j_gene: TRBJ1-1; d_gene: TRBD1; abundance: -; v_gene: TRBV6-2/TRBV6-3; CDR3aa: CASSYLRGQRTEAFF; CDR3nt: TGTGCCAGCAGTTACCTCAGGGGGCAGAGGACTGAAGCTTTCTTT
j_gene: TRBJ2-1; d_gene: -; abundance: -; v_gene: TRBV4-1; CDR3aa: CASSGYRDQEQFF; CDR3nt: TGCGCCAGCAGCGGGTACCGGGACCAAGAGCAGTTCTTC
j_gene: TRBJ1-1; d_gene: -; abundance: -; v_gene: TRBV28; CDR3aa: CASSLSRNTEAFF; CDR3nt: TGTGCCAGCAGTTTAAGCAGGAACACTGAAGCTTTCTTT
j_gene: TRBJ1-2; d_gene: TRBD1; abundance: -; v_gene: TRBV5-4; CDR3aa: CASSYPRDRGLGEIPYGYTF; CDR3nt: TGTGCCAGCAGCTATCCCCGGGACAGGGGACTGGGGGAAATCCCCTATGGCTACACCTTC
j_gene: TRBJ1-6; d_gene: -; abundance: few; v_gene: TRBV2; CDR3aa: CASRGGHSWSSPLHF; CDR3nt: TGTGCCAGCAGAGGCGGACATTCCTGGTCGTCTCCCCTCCACTTT
j_gene: TRBJ2-1; d_gene: TRBD2; abundance: -; v_gene: TRBV19; CDR3aa: CASSRGFLAGGSDEQFF; CDR3nt: TGTGCCAGTAGTAGGGGCTTCCTAGCGGGAGGGTCAGATGAGCAGTTCTTC
j_gene: TRBJ1-5; d_gene: -; abundance: -; v_gene: TRBV10-3; CDR3aa: CAISANPGDQPQHF; CDR3nt: TGTGCCATCAGCGCTAACCCAGGGGATCAGCCCCAGCATTTT
j_gene: TRBJ2-7; d_gene: -; abundance: few; v_gene: TRBV10-3; CDR3aa: CAISEGREQYF; CDR3nt: TGTGCCATCTCGGAGGGGCGGGAGCAGTACTTC
j_gene: TRBJ2-1; d_gene: TRBD2; abundance: -; v_gene: TRBV28; CDR3aa: CASTHTTGGGSYNEQFF; CDR3nt: TGTGCCAGCACCCACACCACGGGGGGAGGCTCCTACAATGAGCAGTTCTTC
j_gene: TRBJ2-7; d_gene: TRBD1; abundance: -; v_gene: TRBV6-5; CDR3aa: CASRVAGTGSREQYF; CDR3nt: TGTGCCAGCAGGGTGGCCGGGACAGGGAGTAGGGAGCAGTACTTC
j_gene: TRBJ1-5; d_gene: TRBD1; abundance: -; v_gene: TRBV6-1; CDR3aa: CASSGKGAGTANQPQHF; CDR3nt: TGTGCCAGCAGTGGTAAGGGGGCCGGGACGGCGAATCAGCCCCAGCATTTT
j_gene: TRBJ2-3; d_gene: TRBD2; abundance: -; v_gene: TRBV7-9; CDR3aa: CASSPKVGGTDTQYF; CDR3nt: TGTGCCAGCAGCCCCAAAGTGGGAGGGACAGATACGCAGTATTTT
j_gene: TRBJ1-2; d_gene: -; abundance: once; v_gene: TRBV6-1; CDR3aa: CASSEQGYGYTF; CDR3nt: TGTGCCAGCAGTGAACAGGGTTATGGCTACACCTTC
j_gene: TRBJ2-3; d_gene: TRBD2; abundance: -; v_gene: TRBV12-5; CDR3aa: CASGQWTSGGTDTQYF; CDR3nt: TGTGCTAGTGGTCAATGGACTAGCGGGGGGACAGATACGCAGTATTTT
j_gene: TRBJ1-2; d_gene: -; abundance: once; v_gene: TRBV28; CDR3aa: CASTFGGGKANYGYTF; CDR3nt: TGTGCCAGCACCTTCGGGGGCGGGAAAGCTAACTATGGCTACACCTTC
j_gene: TRBJ1-6; d_gene: TRBD1; abundance: few; v_gene: TRBV4-1; CDR3aa: CASSLRTGDSPLHF; CDR3nt: TGCGCCAGCAGCCTTCGGACAGGGGATTCACCCCTCCACTTT
j_gene: TRBJ2-2; d_gene: TRBD1; abundance: -; v_gene: TRBV19; CDR3aa: CASLSLGTGGTGELFF; CDR3nt: TGTGCCAGTTTATCGCTGGGGACAGGCGGGACCGGGGAGCTGTTTTTT
j_gene: TRBJ1-4; d_gene: -; abundance: -; v_gene: TRBV19; CDR3aa: CASRPTGALNEKLFF; CDR3nt: TGTGCCAGTAGGCCTACAGGAGCCCTTAATGAAAAACTGTTTTTT
j_gene: TRBJ1-2; d_gene: -; abundance: -; v_gene: TRBV7-9; CDR3aa: CASSLAGGDYGYTF; CDR3nt: TGTGCCAGCAGCTTAGCCGGGGGCGACTATGGCTACACCTTC
j_gene: TRBJ2-7; d_gene: TRBD1; abundance: -; v_gene: TRBV28; CDR3aa: CACKNPQGALGYEQYF; CDR3nt: TGTGCCTGCAAGAATCCGCAGGGGGCGCTTGGCTACGAGCAGTACTTC
j_gene: TRBJ2-3; d_gene: -; abundance: -; v_gene: TRBV6-5; CDR3aa: CASRRGGTDTQYF; CDR3nt: TGTGCCAGCCGCAGGGGGGGCACAGATACGCAGTATTTT
j_gene: TRBJ1-1; d_gene: -; abundance: -; v_gene: TRBV6-5; CDR3aa: CASTQGDLNTEAFF; CDR3nt: TGTGCCAGCACCCAAGGGGACTTGAACACTGAAGCTTTCTTT
j_gene: TRBJ2-1; d_gene: -; abundance: -; v_gene: TRBV27; CDR3aa: CASSLEGPPHSNEQFF; CDR3nt: TGTGCCAGCAGTTTAGAGGGGCCGCCCCATAGCAATGAGCAGTTCTTC
j_gene: TRBJ2-7; d_gene: TRBD1; abundance: -; v_gene: TRBV5-1; CDR3aa: CASRSEPGQGPYEQYF; CDR3nt: TGCGCCAGCAGATCCGAACCGGGACAGGGCCCCTACGAGCAGTACTTC
j_gene: TRBJ2-1; d_gene: -; abundance: -; v_gene: TRBV19; CDR3aa: CASSMGEGGNEQFF; CDR3nt: TGTGCCAGTAGTATGGGTGAAGGGGGCAATGAGCAGTTCTTC
j_gene: TRBJ1-5; d_gene: -; abundance: -; v_gene: TRBV9; CDR3aa: CARDPKGRNQPQHF; CDR3nt: TGTGCCAGGGATCCTAAAGGGCGCAATCAGCCCCAGCATTTT
j_gene: TRBJ2-1; d_gene: TRBD1; abundance: -; v_gene: TRBV27; CDR3aa: CASGQEVVDEQFF; CDR3nt: TGTGCCAGCGGACAGGAGGTTGTAGATGAGCAGTTCTTC
j_gene: TRBJ2-1; d_gene: TRBD1; abundance: -; v_gene: TRBV7-9; CDR3aa: CASRRPDRAPYNEQFF; CDR3nt: TGTGCCAGCAGACGGCCAGACAGGGCCCCCTACAATGAGCAGTTCTTC
j_gene: TRBJ2-7; d_gene: -; abundance: once; v_gene: TRBV6-5; CDR3aa: CASSPLGGVYEQYF; CDR3nt: TGTGCCAGCAGTCCCTTGGGGGGAGTCTACGAGCAGTACTTC
j_gene: TRBJ2-3; d_gene: -; abundance: -; v_gene: TRBV7-9; CDR3aa: CASSRPMGDTQYF; CDR3nt: TGTGCCAGCAGCCGCCCCATGGGAGATACGCAGTATTTT
j_gene: TRBJ2-5; d_gene: -; abundance: -; v_gene: TRBV24-1; CDR3aa: CATSDLGAGRETQYF; CDR3nt: TGTGCCACCAGTGATTTGGGGGCGGGTAGGGAGACCCAGTACTTC
j_gene: TRBJ1-1; d_gene: -; abundance: -; v_gene: TRBV19; CDR3aa: CASSALGAMNTEAFF; CDR3nt: TGTGCCAGTAGTGCCCTCGGGGCGATGAACACTGAAGCTTTCTTT
j_gene: TRBJ2-1; d_gene: TRBD1; abundance: -; v_gene: TRBV2; CDR3aa: CASRPTGTIEQFF; CDR3nt: TGTGCCAGCAGGCCGACAGGGACGATTGAGCAGTTCTTC
j_gene: TRBJ2-1; d_gene: TRBD2; abundance: -; v_gene: TRBV7-2; CDR3aa: CASSFLAASGNEQFF; CDR3nt: TGTGCCAGCAGCTTTCTAGCGGCTTCTGGCAATGAGCAGTTCTTC